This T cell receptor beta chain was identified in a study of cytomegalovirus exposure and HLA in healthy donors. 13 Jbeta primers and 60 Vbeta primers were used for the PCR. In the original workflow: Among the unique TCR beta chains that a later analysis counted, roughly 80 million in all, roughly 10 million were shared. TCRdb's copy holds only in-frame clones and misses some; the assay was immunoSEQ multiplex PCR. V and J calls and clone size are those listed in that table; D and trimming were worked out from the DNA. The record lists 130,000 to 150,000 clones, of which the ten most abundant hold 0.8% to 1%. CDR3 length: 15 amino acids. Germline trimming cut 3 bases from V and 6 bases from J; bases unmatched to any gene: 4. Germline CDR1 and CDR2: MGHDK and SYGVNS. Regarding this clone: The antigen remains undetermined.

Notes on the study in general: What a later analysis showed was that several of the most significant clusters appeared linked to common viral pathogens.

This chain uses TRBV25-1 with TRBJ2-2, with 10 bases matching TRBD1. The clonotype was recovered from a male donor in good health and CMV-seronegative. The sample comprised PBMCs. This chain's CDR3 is CASSDDRGPPGELFF. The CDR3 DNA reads TGTGCCAGCAGTGACGACAGGGGGCCTCCCGGGGAGCTGTTTTTT. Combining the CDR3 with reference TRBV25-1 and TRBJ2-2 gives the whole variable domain EADIYQTPRYLVIGTGKKITLECSQTMGHDKMYWYQQDPGMELHLIHYSYGVNSTEKGDLSSESTVSRIRTEHFPLTLESARPSHTSQYLCASSDDRGPPGELFFGEGSRLTVL.